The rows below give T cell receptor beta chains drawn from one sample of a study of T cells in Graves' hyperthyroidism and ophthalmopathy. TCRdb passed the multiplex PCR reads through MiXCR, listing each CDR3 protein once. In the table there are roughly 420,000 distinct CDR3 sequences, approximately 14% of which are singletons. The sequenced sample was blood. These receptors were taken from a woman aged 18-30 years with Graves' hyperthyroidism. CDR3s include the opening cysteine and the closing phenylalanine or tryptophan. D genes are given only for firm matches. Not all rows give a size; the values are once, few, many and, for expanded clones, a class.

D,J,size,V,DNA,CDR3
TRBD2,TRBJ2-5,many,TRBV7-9,TGTGCCAGCAGCCCCATTAGAGCCTCCGGGACTAGCGGGAGATCATCCCCAAGAGAGACCCAGTACTTC,CASSPIRASGTSGRSSPRETQYF
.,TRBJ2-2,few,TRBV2,TGTGCCTCTAAGAACAGGACAAACGGGGAGCTGTTTTTT,CASKNRTNGELFF
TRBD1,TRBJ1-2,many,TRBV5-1,TGCGCCAGCAGCTTGGAGGGCTTGGGGACAGGCTATGGCTACACCTTC,CASSLEGLGTGYGYTF
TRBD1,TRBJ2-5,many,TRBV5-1,TGCGCCAGCAGCTGGGGGACAGTCCAAGAGACCCAGTACTTC,CASSWGTVQETQYF
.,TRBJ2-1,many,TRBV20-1,TGCAGTGCTAGCCTTCGGGGAACAACCTCCTACAATGAGCAGTTCTTC,CSASLRGTTSYNEQFF
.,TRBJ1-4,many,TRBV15,TGTGCCGCGGGGGGATTAGCTTCCGAAAAACTGTTTTTT,CAAGGLASEKLFF
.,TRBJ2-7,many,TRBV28,TGTGCCAGCAGTGCCGGACGGTACTACGAGCAGTACTTC,CASSAGRYYEQYF
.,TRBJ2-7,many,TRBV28,TGTGCCAGCAGTTTTCTCGGCAACGAGCAGTACTTC,CASSFLGNEQYF
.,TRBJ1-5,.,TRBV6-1,TGTGCCACCAAGTGGGGGGGGGTCGCCAGCCAGAACAATCAGCCCCAGCATTTT,CATKWGGVASQNNQPQHF
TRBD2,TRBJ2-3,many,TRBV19,TGTGCCAGTAGTATTCTACCGGGTAGCGGGAGTTTAAGAGATACGCAGTATTTT,CASSILPGSGSLRDTQYF
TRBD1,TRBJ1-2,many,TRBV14,TGTGCCAGCAGCCAGACAGGGAGGTCTGGCTACACCTTC,CASSQTGRSGYTF
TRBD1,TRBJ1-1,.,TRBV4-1,TGCGCCAGCAGCCGTTACAGGGGTGAGGGCACTGAAGCTTTCTTT,CASSRYRGEGTEAFF
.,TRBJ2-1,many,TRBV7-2,TGTGCCAGCAGCCTCCCCGGGGGAGCGTTTAGGAATGAGCAGTTCTTC,CASSLPGGAFRNEQFF
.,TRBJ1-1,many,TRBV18,TGTGCCAGCTCAGAGGATGGGGCGAGCACTGAAGCTTTCTTT,CASSEDGASTEAFF
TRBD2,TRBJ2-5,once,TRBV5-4,TGTGCCAGCAGCTTGAGCGGGGTTAACGGGGAGACCCAGTACTTC,CASSLSGVNGETQYF
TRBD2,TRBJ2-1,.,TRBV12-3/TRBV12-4,TGTGCCAGCAGTTCATGGACTAGCGAAACCTACAATGAGCAGTTCTTC,CASSSWTSETYNEQFF
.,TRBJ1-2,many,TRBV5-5,TGTGCCAGCAAAACCCAAACCGGGACCTATGGCTACACCTTC,CASKTQTGTYGYTF
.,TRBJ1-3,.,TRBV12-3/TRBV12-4,TGTGCCAGCGGTTTCGAACAGAACACCATATATTTT,CASGFEQNTIYF
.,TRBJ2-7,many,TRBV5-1,TGCGCCAGCAGCTTGGGAAGATTAAACATGGGATACGAGCAGTACTTC,CASSLGRLNMGYEQYF
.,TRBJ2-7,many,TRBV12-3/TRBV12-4,TGTGCCAGCAGTTCTCCCCGGCAGGGTAAAGTATACGAGCAGTACTTC,CASSSPRQGKVYEQYF
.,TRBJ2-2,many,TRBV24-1,TGTGCCACCTGTCGGGACGCCCGGAACGGGGAGCTGTTTTTT,CATCRDARNGELFF
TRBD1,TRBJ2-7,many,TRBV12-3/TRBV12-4,TGTGCCAGCAGTTTAGCGGTTACAGGGGCCGCCAGGGAGCAGTACTTC,CASSLAVTGAAREQYF
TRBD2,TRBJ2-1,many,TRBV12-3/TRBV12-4,TGTGCCAGCAGTCCCCGGGAGGGGTATGAGCAGTTCTTC,CASSPREGYEQFF
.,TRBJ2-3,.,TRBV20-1,TGCAGTGCAAAGAGGGCTGGGACAAACACAGATACGCAGTATTTT,CSAKRAGTNTDTQYF
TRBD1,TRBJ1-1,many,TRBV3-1,TGTGCCAGCAGCCTGGGACAGGGGGCAATTGAAGCTTTCTTT,CASSLGQGAIEAFF
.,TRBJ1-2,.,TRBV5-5,TGTGCCAGCAGCTTGGATGGATATGGCTACACCTTC,CASSLDGYGYTF
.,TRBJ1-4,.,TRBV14,TGTGCCAGCAGCATCGGGGAAAAACTGTTTTTT,CASSIGEKLFF
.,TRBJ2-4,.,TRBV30,TGTGCCTGGATTAGTGACGCCGGGATTCAGTACTTC,CAWISDAGIQYF
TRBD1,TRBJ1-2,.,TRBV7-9,TGTGCCAGCAGCTGGGTGGGACAGGGCAGGAGCGGCTACACCTTC,CASSWVGQGRSGYTF
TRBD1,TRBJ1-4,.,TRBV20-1,TGCAGTGCTATAGTCGGGACAGGGGGCTTTTCTGGTGAAAAACTGTTTTTT,CSAIVGTGGFSGEKLFF
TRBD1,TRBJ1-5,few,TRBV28,TGTGCCAGCACCGACGGACAGGGTTTTCAGCCCCAGCATTTT,CASTDGQGFQPQHF
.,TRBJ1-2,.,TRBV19,TGTGCCAGTAGTATTCAGGACTATGGCTACACCTTC,CASSIQDYGYTF
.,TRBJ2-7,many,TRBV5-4,TGTGCCAGCAGCTTGGGACAGCCGCCCTACGAGCAGTACTTC,CASSLGQPPYEQYF
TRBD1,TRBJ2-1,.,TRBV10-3,TGTGCCATCAGGGGACAGGGGGCCATCTCCTACAATGAGCAGTTCTTC,CAIRGQGAISYNEQFF
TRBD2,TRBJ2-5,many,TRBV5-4,TGTGCCAGCAGCGGACTAGCGGGACTGAAAGAGACCCAGTACTTC,CASSGLAGLKETQYF
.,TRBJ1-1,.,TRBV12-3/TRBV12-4,TGTGCCACCGGAAATCTACAGGGACGTATGAACACTGAAGCTTTCTTT,CATGNLQGRMNTEAFF
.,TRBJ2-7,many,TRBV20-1,TGCAGTGCTAGATATGGAGACTACGAGCAGTACTTC,CSARYGDYEQYF
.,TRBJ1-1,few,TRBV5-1,TGCGCCAGCAGGGGGGGGGGCGGGGGGGGTTTAAACACTGAAGCTTTCTTT,CASRGGGGGGLNTEAFF
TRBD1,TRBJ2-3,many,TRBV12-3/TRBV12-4,TGTGCCAGCAGGCGACAGGGGCTAGGTGGGGATACGCAGTATTTT,CASRRQGLGGDTQYF
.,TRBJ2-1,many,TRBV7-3,TGTGCCAGCAGCTTAACGGGGGATGAGCAGTTCTTC,CASSLTGDEQFF
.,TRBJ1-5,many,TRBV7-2,TGTGCCAGCAGCTTAGCGCGGGCAGATAGCAATCAGCCCCAGCATTTT,CASSLARADSNQPQHF